The entry that follows covers one TCR beta chain sequence. Its target is not known. Trimming took 6 bases from V and 0 from J; bases not matched to a gene: 5. The CDR3 consists of 15 residues. Germline lookup yields CDR1 LNHDA and CDR2 SQIVND (reference sequence). Measured with immunoSEQ multiplex PCR; TCRdb has only the in-frame clones, and not every one. There are fewer than 150,000 clones in the sample; under 90% occur only once, and 1.5% to 2% lies in the top ten. These data come from a study of T cell responses to AZD1222 COVID-19 vaccine. Regarding the study as a whole: In a largely white British group with more females than males, clonal diversity was possibly underestimated. Spike-specific TCR breadth and depth grew following two AZD1222 doses. Repertoire sampling was restricted to post-peak T cell response timepoints. Only six people who got AZD1222 tested seropositive at baseline.

The material sequenced was peripheral blood, taken 28 days after the second AZD1222 dose. The rearrangement links TRBV19 to TRBJ1-5; TRBD1 matches 7 bases. The sequence was collected from an adult who received the AZD1222 COVID-19 vaccine. DNA of the CDR3: TGTGCCAGTAGGGGGGACAGCCATAGCAATCAGCCCCAGCATTTT. Translated, it gives CASRGDSHSNQPQHF.